The clone carrying this T cell receptor (beta chain) was counted many times. Antigen specificity is unknown. Everyone who donated was a healthy Caucasian. The sample is drawn from a study of identical twins. One entry per CDR3 protein, called by TCRdb with MiXCR from the 5' RACE reads. The sample includes roughly 690,000 distinct CDR3 sequences, less than 25% seen only once; the top ten take 4% to 5.5%. Study observations and caveats: Donors were not followed over many years; analysis was cross-sectional. For cord blood, abundant beta clonotypes had fewer insertions, unlike memory repertoires, which showed none.

From germline, CDR1 is MNHNS and CDR2 SASEGT. V gave up 9 bases and J gave up 4 bases, with 19 bases separating them. The CDR3 has 14 residues. These data are also associated with another study on T cells expressing NK-cell markers. That report adds: The CD3+CD56-NKG2C+ fraction of a few donors was likewise dominated by these clonotypes.

Sequenced sample: PBMCs. The V and J genes are TRBV6-1 and TRBJ2-7; D is unresolved. This clonotype was sampled from a woman younger than 30 in good health. The CDR3 nucleotides are TGTGCCAGTCGAAGACAACTTTCTAGTTACGAGCAGTACTTC. Protein sequence: CASRRQLSSYEQYF.